Following are 14 T cell receptor beta chains from one sample sequenced in a study of shared clonotypes between healthy human individuals. Produced via immunoSEQ multiplex PCR; TCRdb's table is partial and in-frame only. The sample has a few million clones, roughly 92% seen once. Material: naive CD4+ T cells sorted from blood. Sample subset: CD45RA+ positively selected. The source of these receptors is a young man in good health.

The chain carries TRBV7-2 and TRBJ1-2, with unresolved D. This CDR3 is built from 15 residues. The V and J ends lost 5 bases and 8 bases respectively, with 21 bases between them. Germline values: CDR1 SGHTA, CDR2 FQGNSA. This chain's CDR3 is CASSRDPQGPGGYTF. The CDR3 bases are TGTGCCAGCAGCCGGGATCCACAAGGCCCGGGAGGCTACACCTTC.

On this clone: This specimen includes other DNA sequences encoding the same CDR3. The chain carries TRBV18 and TRBJ2-5; D perhaps matches TRBD2 (6 bases). The CDR3 spans 14 residues. Trimming took off 3 bases at V and 5 bases at J, with 13 bases between the two ends. Germline values: CDR1 KGHSH, CDR2 LQKENI. CDR3: CASSPPGVGETQYF. CDR3 DNA sequence: TGTGCCAGCTCACCCCCGGGGGTCGGGGAGACCCAGTACTTC.

This clone was counted a single time. This rearrangement joins TRBV2 to TRBJ2-6; TRBD1 aligns across 8 bases. This CDR3 spans 19 amino acids. Germline lookup yields CDR1 SNHLY and CDR2 FYNNEI. V lost 6 bases to trimming and J lost 1 base; unmatched junction nucleotides: 14. CDR3 loop: CASSPFYRDRRSGANVLTF. CDR3 bases: TGTGCCAGCAGCCCTTTCTACCGGGACAGGAGGTCTGGGGCCAACGTCCTGACTTTC.

The rearrangement uses TRBV6-5 and TRBJ2-5, with no clear D. The CDR3 runs to 12 residues. V was clipped by 5 bases and J by 5 bases, with 9 bases between them. Germline V gives CDR1 MNHEY, CDR2 SVGAGI. CDR3 loop: CASSAPSETQYF. CDR3 nucleotides: TGTGCCAGCAGTGCCCCATCGGAGACCCAGTACTTC.

On this clone: Other DNA variants within this sample encode the same CDR3. The gene calls are TRBV18 and TRBJ1-1; D call uncertain. Germline assignment: CDR1 KGHSH and CDR2 LQKENI. V lost 4 bases to trimming and J lost 2 bases, with 5 bases between them. The CDR3 has 12 amino acids. The CDR3 loop is CASSQGNTEAFF. CDR3 coding DNA: TGTGCCAGCTCACAGGGTAACACTGAAGCTTTCTTT.

This chain uses TRBV10-2 with TRBJ2-3; tentatively, D is TRBD2 (6 bases). CDR1 and CDR2 from the germline V gene are WSHSY and SAAADI. V was trimmed by 4 bases and J by 2 bases, leaving 16 bases between them. This CDR3 has 16 residues. The CDR3 protein is CASSAHPEGTTDTQYF. For the CDR3, the DNA is TGCGCCAGCAGTGCTCACCCGGAGGGAACCACAGATACGCAGTATTTT.

This chain joins TRBV2 and TRBJ2-7, with 7 bases that match TRBD2. Germline CDR1 reads SNHLY; CDR2 reads FYNNEI. Trimming at V came to 5 bases and at J to 7 bases, leaving 11 bases not matched to a gene. CDR3 length equals 14 residues. CDR3 amino acids: CASSSGTPDDEQYF. CDR3 nucleotides: TGTGCCAGCAGTAGCGGGACGCCCGATGATGAGCAGTACTTC.

The gene calls are TRBV5-1 and TRBJ1-5; tentative D call: TRBD1 (5 bases). The germline CDR1 and CDR2 sequences are SGHRS and YFSETQ. The CDR3 extends over 14 amino acids. V was shortened by 2 bases and J by 3 bases, with 9 bases between the two germline ends. This chain's CDR3 is CASSLGEYNQPQHF. The CDR3, as DNA: TGCGCCAGCAGCTTAGGGGAGTACAATCAGCCCCAGCATTTT.

V gene TRBV7-2 combines with J gene TRBJ2-3; TRBD2 aligns across 9 bases. The CDR3 covers 15 residues. CDR1 and CDR2 (germline): SGHTA, FQGNSA. The junction had 8 bases not matched to a gene; V was cut back by 1 base and J by 9 bases. As DNA, the CDR3 is TGTGCCAGCAGCTTAGGGGGACTAGCAGCCCAGACGCAGTATTTT. Protein sequence: CASSLGGLAAQTQYF.

V usage is TRBV5-5 and J usage is TRBJ1-6; TRBD1 matches at 10 bases. Germline CDR1 and CDR2: SGHKS and YYEKEE (reference sequence). CDR3 size: 14 residues. Trimming took 4 bases from V and 7 from J; bases not matched to a gene: 2. The CDR3 sequence: CASSRQGANSPLHF. The CDR3 DNA reads TGTGCCAGCAGCCGACAGGGGGCCAATTCACCCCTCCACTTT.

Notes on this clone: Other DNA sequences from this sample encode an identical CDR3 as well. The chain recombines TRBV18 with TRBJ2-7, with TRBD1 matching 7 bases. The CDR3 loop spans 12 amino acids. Germline trimming cut 3 bases from V and 5 bases from J; bases unmatched to any gene: 1. CDR1 and CDR2 (germline): KGHSH, LQKENI. As DNA, the CDR3 is TGTGCCAGCTCACCTCAGGGGGACGAGCAGTACTTC. It translates to CASSPQGDEQYF.

The rearrangement links TRBV9 to TRBJ2-7; 10 positions agree with TRBD1. The CDR3 loop spans 13 amino acids. With V trimmed by 8 bases and J by 5 bases, 7 bases remained unmatched. Germline V gene lookup returns CDR1 SGDLS and CDR2 YYNGEE. This CDR3 reads CARRDRGRNEQYF. The CDR3 DNA sequence: TGTGCCAGACGAGACAGGGGGCGAAACGAGCAGTACTTC.

The rearrangement joins TRBV5-1 to TRBJ2-6; D is unclear. V lost 5 bases, J lost 2 bases, and 11 bases lay in between. The CDR3 has 15 residues. Germline-derived CDR1 and CDR2 are SGHRS and YFSETQ. The CDR3 sequence is CASSFVGPGANVLTF. The CDR3 DNA follows: TGCGCCAGCAGTTTCGTGGGCCCTGGGGCCAACGTCCTGACTTTC. The variable domain in full, with the rest retrieved from reference TRBV5-1 and TRBJ2-6, is KAGVTQTPRYLIKTRGQQVTLSCSPISGHRSVSWYQQTPGQGLQFLFEYFSETQRNKGNFPGRFSGRQFSNSRSEMNVSTLELGDSALYLCASSFVGPGANVLTFGAGSRLTVL.

A few counts support this clone. The J gene is TRBJ2-7, the V gene TRBV4-2; D is unclear. V was clipped by 0 bases and J by 4 bases, with 1 base between them. The CDR3 sequence is 11 residues long. Germline V gene lookup returns CDR1 LGHNA and CDR2 YNFKEQ. The DNA of the CDR3 is TGTGCCAGCAGCCAAGAATACGAGCAGTACTTC. Protein sequence: CASSQEYEQYF.